A single sample gave rise to the 3 T cell receptor beta chains below, sequenced in a study of vaccination and CD4 T cells after COVID-19. This sample's treatment: roughly ten-day PBMC culture with coronavirus spike peptide pools or control peptides (ViraFEST assay). The Oncomine TCR Beta short-read assay was applied to DNA of cultured CD4+ T cells. TCRdb re-analysed the PCR reads in MiXCR, keeping a single row per CDR3 protein. The sample includes about 21,000 distinct CDR3 sequences, over 40% of them seen just once. Antigen specificity for these receptors is unknown. Sequenced: CD4+ T cells from blood, cultured in vitro. These receptors all stem from a human donor who had recovered from COVID-19.

The rearrangement joins TRBV6-1 to TRBJ1-2; D ambiguous. CDR3 length: 13 residues. Between the trimmed V and J ends, which lost 7 bases and 4 bases, there was a span of 13 bases. Germline assignment: CDR1 MNHNS and CDR2 SASEGT. CDR3 sequence reads: CASIPGAAYGYTF. In DNA form, the CDR3 reads TGTGCCAGCATCCCGGGTGCGGCCTATGGCTACACCTTC.

The chain couples TRBV7-2 to TRBJ1-2; D may be TRBD1 (6 bases). Germline V CDR1 and CDR2: SGHTA, FQGNSA. The CDR3 extends over 13 amino acids. Between the trimmed V and J ends, which lost 5 bases and 4 bases, there was a span of 11 bases. The CDR3 DNA reads TGTGCCAGCAGCCTATCGACAGGCTATGGCTACACCTTC. Translated: CASSLSTGYGYTF.

The V and J genes are TRBV20-1 and TRBJ2-1, with D perhaps TRBD2 (6 bases). The length of the CDR3 is 13 residues. V was shortened by 5 bases and J by 7 bases, with 15 bases between the two germline ends. Germline CDR1 DFQATT, CDR2 SNEGSKA (reference sequence). Here the CDR3 reads CSAPRLVGNEQFF. The CDR3 DNA follows: TGCAGTGCTCCCCGACTAGTTGGTAATGAGCAGTTCTTC.